These 28 T cell receptor beta chains were sequenced from one sample in a study of shared clonotypes between healthy human individuals (dated by TCRdb to 2019 to 2021). Receptor libraries were prepared by the immunoSEQ multiplex PCR assay. TCRdb's version of the immuneACCESS table is confined to in-frame rearrangements and falls short of the full clone set. An unresolved V gene accounts for under half of the shortfall where checked; the remainder is of unknown origin. This sample holds roughly 500,000 clones; more than 75% were observed only once. The top ten clonotypes cover around 12% of the sample. The material sequenced was PBMCs. These receptors were collected from a woman aged 40 to 49 in good health. Some clones in this sample may be carry-over from other donors' samples.

This clone appeared a single time. The chain joins TRBV4-3 to TRBJ2-7; D not resolved. There are 14 residues in the CDR3. Germline V gene lookup returns CDR1 LGHNA and CDR2 YSLEER. V lost 3 bases to trimming and J lost 5 bases, with 14 bases between them. This chain's CDR3 is CASSHAYGRDEQYF. The CDR3 nucleotides are TGCGCCAGCAGCCATGCCTACGGCCGCGACGAGCAGTACTTC.

The chain uses TRBV10-3 and TRBJ2-1; D not certain. Deletions cut 3 bases from V and 6 bases from J, with 18 bases between. From germline, CDR1 is ENHRY and CDR2 SYGVKD. The CDR3 is 16 residues long. In DNA, the CDR3 is TGTGCCATCAGTGATCACCAAGGCAGAGACGTCAATGAGCAGTTCTTC. It encodes CAISDHQGRDVNEQFF.

Comments on this clone: This may be a read error: a much more frequent sequence differs by one nucleotide. In the same sample, other DNA sequences code for this CDR3. The chain joins TRBV5-1 to TRBJ2-7; D unclear. V was clipped by 0 bases and J by 6 bases, with 4 bases between them. CDR1 and CDR2 from the germline V gene are SGHRS and YFSETQ. This CDR3 has 11 residues. The CDR3 nucleotides are TGCGCCAGCAGCTTGGATGGCGAGCAGTACTTC. Protein: CASSLDGEQYF.

A word on this clone: The germline gene is not matched at one end of the junction; a read error may be the cause. V and J are TRBV6-5 and TRBJ2-7, with 9 positions matching TRBD2. The germline V gene has CDR1 MNHEY and CDR2 SVGAGI. The CDR3 length is 15 residues. The CDR3 is CASNPAGGLAYEQYF. The CDR3 DNA sequence: TGTGCAAGCAATCCAGCGGGAGGACTGGCATACGAGCAGTACTTC.

V usage is TRBV6-5 and J usage is TRBJ1-1; D gene unclear. Deletions cut 5 bases from V and 4 bases from J, with 17 bases between. CDR1 and CDR2 from the germline V gene are MNHEY and SVGAGI. This CDR3 comprises 15 residues. The CDR3: CASSHPRTLGTEAFF. The CDR3 DNA reads TGTGCCAGCAGTCACCCGCGCACTTTGGGCACTGAAGCTTTCTTT.

This clone has a handful of counts. The chain employs TRBV7-2 and TRBJ2-5; unclear D gene. The CDR3 length is 15 residues. Germline-derived CDR1 and CDR2 are SGHTA and FQGNSA. Trimming cost V 2 bases and J 2 bases, with 12 bases left between them. The CDR3 nucleotides are TGTGCCAGCAGCTTAAGCCCAGCGATTCAAGAGACCCAGTACTTC. Amino acids: CASSLSPAIQETQYF. Combining the CDR3 with reference TRBV7-2 and TRBJ2-5 gives the whole variable domain GAGVSQSPSNKVTEKGKDVELRCDPISGHTALYWYRQSLGQGLEFLIYFQGNSAPDKSGLPSDRFSAERTGGSVSTLTIQRTQQEDSAVYLCASSLSPAIQETQYFGPGTRLLVL.

The CDR3 DNA reads TGCAGCGTTGAGTTAGAGAGGCAGTACTTC. Translated, it gives CSVELERQYF. The gene calls are TRBV29-1 and TRBJ2-7; D unresolved. Germline V gene lookup returns CDR1 SQVTM and CDR2 ANQGSEA. Between the trimmed V and J ends, which lost 3 bases and 9 bases, there was a span of 9 bases. The CDR3 totals 10 residues.

V and J are TRBV6-6 and TRBJ1-2; 12 bases fit TRBD1. Germline loops: CDR1 MNHNY, CDR2 SVGAGI (reference sequence). CDR3 length: 14 amino acids. V lost 6 bases and J lost 10; bases outside the gene matches: 9. In DNA form, the CDR3 reads TGTGCCAGCAGCTCACGGGACAGGGGGCTCGTCTACACCTTC. Protein sequence: CASSSRDRGLVYTF.

The chain carries TRBV27 and TRBJ1-1; the D is unclear. This CDR3 is 15 amino acids long. Germline CDR1 reads MNHEY; CDR2 reads SMNVEV (reference sequence). The V and J ends lost 2 bases and 1 base respectively, with 11 bases between them. The CDR3 is CASSLSQTTNTEAFF. DNA of the CDR3: TGTGCCAGCAGTTTAAGTCAGACAACGAACACTGAAGCTTTCTTT.

The rearrangement uses TRBV5-6 and TRBJ1-1; D is possibly TRBD1 (6 bases). V was clipped by 3 bases and J by 3 bases, with 12 bases between them. This CDR3 has 14 residues. The germline V gene encodes CDR1 SGHDT and CDR2 YYEEEE. The DNA of the CDR3 is TGTGCCAGCAGCTCCCTCAGGGGATACACTGAAGCTTTCTTT. Translated, it gives CASSSLRGYTEAFF.

This clone was detected only once. The rearrangement links TRBV21-1 to TRBJ2-5; the table's D gene call, TRBD2, was not cross checked with the DNA. TRBV21-1 is described as a pseudogene. This CDR3 has 15 amino acids. The CDR3 region is CASSGRLAGEETQYF. CDR3 DNA sequence: TGTGCCAGCAGCGGGAGACTAGCGGGAGAAGAGACCCAGTACTTC.

The chain combines TRBV10-3 with TRBJ2-5; D is uncertain. Germline lookup yields CDR1 ENHRY and CDR2 SYGVKD. V was shortened by 3 bases and J by 2 bases, with 13 bases between the two germline ends. The CDR3 is 15 amino acids. Here the CDR3 reads CAISDEQNIQETQYF. DNA for the CDR3: TGTGCCATCAGTGATGAACAGAACATACAAGAGACCCAGTACTTC.

The J gene is TRBJ2-2, the V gene TRBV25-1, with 10 bases identical to TRBD2. The CDR3 has 14 amino acids. Germline V lookup: CDR1 MGHDK, CDR2 SYGVNS. With 7 bases clipped from V and 4 bases from J, the junction kept 3 bases outside the gene matches. In DNA form, the CDR3 reads TGTGCCAGCACACTAGCGGGGCTCACCGGGGAGCTGTTTTTT. Its translation: CASTLAGLTGELFF.

This clone was recorded only once. V usage is TRBV11-2 and J usage is TRBJ2-7; D is perhaps TRBD2 (6 bases). The germline V and J ends were trimmed by 1 base and 3 bases, with 22 bases remaining between them. Germline V gene lookup returns CDR1 SGHAT and CDR2 FQNNGV. The CDR3 sequence is 18 residues long. The CDR3 coding sequence is TGTGCCAGCAGCTTAGTTTCGGGGCAGGAGGGGAGTATCTACGAGCAGTACTTC. Amino acid sequence: CASSLVSGQEGSIYEQYF.

The sample holds a few counts of this clone. The chain links TRBV2 to TRBJ2-7, with D tentatively TRBD1 (6 bases). The germline gives CDR1 SNHLY, CDR2 FYNNEI. With 8 bases removed from V and 0 bases from J, the gap between germline ends came to 14 bases. The CDR3 length is 14 residues. The DNA of the CDR3 is TGTGCCAGCGGGCGTCGGGACACCTCCTACGAGCAGTACTTC. Amino acids: CASGRRDTSYEQYF.

This clone has only a few counts. The gene calls are TRBV29-1 and TRBJ1-1; weak D call: TRBD1 (5 bases). CDR3 size: 13 residues. V shed 2 bases and J shed 4 bases, with 11 bases lying between them. Germline CDR1 reads SQVTM; CDR2 reads ANQGSEA. The CDR3 protein is CSVERDGGTEAFF. DNA for the CDR3: TGCAGCGTTGAAAGGGATGGGGGCACTGAAGCTTTCTTT. The entire variable domain, with the rest obtained from reference TRBV29-1 and TRBJ1-1, is as follows: SAVISQKPSRDICQRGTSLTIQCQVDSQVTMMFWYRQQPGQSLTLIATANQGSEATYESGFVIDKFPISRPNLTFSTLTVSNMSPEDSSIYLCSVERDGGTEAFFGQGTRLTVV.

This chain joins TRBV6-5 and TRBJ2-7; possible D gene TRBD2, 6 bases. CDR3 length: 15 residues. Germline V CDR1 and CDR2: MNHEY, SVGAGI. Deletions cut 2 bases from V and 5 bases from J, with 16 bases between. The CDR3 spells CASSYRRGGRHEQYF. CDR3 sequence (DNA): TGTGCCAGCAGTTACCGGAGAGGAGGGCGACACGAGCAGTACTTC.

The J gene is TRBJ2-7, the V gene TRBV29-1; possible D gene TRBD2, 6 bases. The CDR3 length is 13 residues. V was pared by 3 bases and J by 5 bases, with 14 bases between. CDR1 SQVTM and CDR2 ANQGSEA come from the germline V gene. The CDR3 reads CSVEVGGVDEQYF. The CDR3 coding sequence is TGCAGCGTTGAGGTGGGGGGAGTCGACGAGCAGTACTTC.

On this clone: It is likely a read error: a sequence one base away is far more abundant. The chain couples TRBV6-5 to TRBJ2-2; possibly TRBD1 or TRBD2 for D (5 bases each). CDR1 is MNHEY, CDR2 SVGAGI, per germline. The CDR3 totals 14 residues. CDR3 protein: CASRSGTDTGKLFF. CDR3 coding DNA: TGTGCCAGCAGGTCAGGGACGGACACCGGGAAGCTGTTTTTT.

This clone was counted many times. The chain has TRBV28 and TRBJ1-1; D may be TRBD1 (5 bases). V lost 6 bases and J 1 base, leaving 15 bases between the germline ends. CDR1 MDHEN and CDR2 SYDVKM come from the germline V gene. The CDR3 contains 15 residues. The CDR3 bases are TGTGCCAGCAGGCCGTACGGGGGAGGGAACACTGAAGCTTTCTTT. It codes for CASRPYGGGNTEAFF.

The chain recombines TRBV18 with TRBJ1-1, with 7 bases identical to TRBD1. The CDR3 is made up of 13 amino acids. Germline V gene data show CDR1 as KGHSH and CDR2 as LQKENI. V lost 9 bases to trimming and J lost 4 bases; unmatched junction nucleotides: 8. The CDR3 sequence: CASITGEGTEAFF. The CDR3 bases are TGTGCCAGTATTACAGGGGAGGGCACTGAAGCTTTCTTT.

Worth noting for this clone: An end of the junction does not agree with germline; a read error may underlie this. The genes are TRBV5-7 and TRBJ1-4, with D maybe TRBD1 (6 bases). TRBV5-7 is known as an ORF, though its function is uncertain. This CDR3 is built from 12 residues. The CDR3 sequence: CASSSGGQGRLF. CDR3 DNA: TGTGCCAGCAGCTCTGGCGGGCAGGGGCGGTTATTT.

This clone appeared a few times. The chain carries TRBV30 and TRBJ1-5; weak D call: TRBD1 (5 bases). V was clipped by 2 bases and J by 7 bases, with 12 bases between them. From germline, CDR1 is GTSNPN and CDR2 SVGIG (reference sequence). This CDR3 contains 13 residues. The CDR3 bases are TGTGCCTGGAGTATCGGGGACGACCAGCCCCAGCATTTT. This sequence encodes CAWSIGDDQPQHF.

The rearrangement uses TRBV7-2 and TRBJ1-1; 8 nucleotides line up with TRBD1. The CDR3 totals 15 residues. Germline V gene lookup returns CDR1 SGHTA and CDR2 FQGNSA. V trimming: 5 bases; J trimming: 11 bases; junction bases outside the gene matches: 16. CDR3 DNA: TGTGCCAGCAGCACATGGGGGACCGGACAGGGAAAGGCTTTCTTT. Residues: CASSTWGTGQGKAFF.

The chain uses TRBV15 and TRBJ2-3; 7 positions agree with TRBD2. V trimming: 0 bases; J trimming: 2 bases; junction bases outside the gene matches: 11. The CDR3 runs 18 residues. The V gene's germline CDR1 is LNHNV and CDR2 YYDKDF (reference sequence). CDR3 protein: CATSREGLAVASTDTQYF. In DNA form, the CDR3 reads TGTGCCACCAGCAGAGAGGGCCTAGCGGTAGCGTCCACAGATACGCAGTATTTT.

The V gene is TRBV10-3, the J gene TRBJ1-5, with D possibly matching TRBD1 (6 bases). Germline assignment: CDR1 ENHRY and CDR2 SYGVKD. The V end was cut by 6 bases, the J end by 1 base, with 10 bases between. The CDR3 extends over 14 amino acids. CDR3 in DNA: TGTGCCATCAGAAGTGACAGGAGCAATCAGCCCCAGCATTTT. It translates to CAIRSDRSNQPQHF.

The chain has TRBV9 and TRBJ2-2; TRBD2 agrees at 10 bases. CDR1 and CDR2 from the germline V gene are SGDLS and YYNGEE. The V and J ends lost 0 bases and 6 bases, in that order; junction bases with no gene match: 5. The CDR3 totals 16 residues. The CDR3 sequence is CASSVVASGSAGELFF. CDR3 nucleotide sequence: TGTGCCAGCAGCGTAGTGGCTAGCGGGAGTGCCGGGGAGCTGTTTTTT.

This chain links TRBV9 with TRBJ2-1, with 7 bases identical to TRBD2. The CDR3 is made up of 14 amino acids. J was trimmed by 6 bases and V by 6 bases; bases with no gene match: 9. Germline loops: CDR1 SGDLS, CDR2 YYNGEE. This CDR3 reads CASTPSGGFNEQFF. The CDR3 DNA follows: TGTGCCAGCACCCCCTCGGGAGGTTTCAATGAGCAGTTCTTC.